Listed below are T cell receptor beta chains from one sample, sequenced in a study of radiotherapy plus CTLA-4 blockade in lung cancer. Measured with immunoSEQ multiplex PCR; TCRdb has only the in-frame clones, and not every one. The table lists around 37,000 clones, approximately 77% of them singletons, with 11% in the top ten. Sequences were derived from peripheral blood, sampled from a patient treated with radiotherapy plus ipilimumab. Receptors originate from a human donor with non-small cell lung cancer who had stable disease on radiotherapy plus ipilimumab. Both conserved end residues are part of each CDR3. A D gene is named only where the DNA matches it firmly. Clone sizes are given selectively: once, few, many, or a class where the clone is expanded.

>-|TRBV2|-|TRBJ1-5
CASMGRESQPQHF
TGTGCCAGCATGGGCCGGGAAAGTCAGCCCCAGCATTTT
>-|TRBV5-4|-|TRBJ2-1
CASSLTSRGYHEQFF
TGTGCCAGCAGCTTAACCTCCAGGGGATACCATGAGCAGTTCTTC
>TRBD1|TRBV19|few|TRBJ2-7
CASSKGGPYEQYF
TGTGCCAGTAGTAAAGGGGGCCCCTACGAGCAGTACTTC
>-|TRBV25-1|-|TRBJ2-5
CASSGHQGGTETQYF
TGTGCCAGCAGTGGTCACCAAGGGGGAACAGAGACCCAGTACTTC
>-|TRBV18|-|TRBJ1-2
CASSPPTGGAEYGYTF
TGTGCCAGCTCACCCCCTACTGGGGGGGCTGAATATGGCTACACCTTC
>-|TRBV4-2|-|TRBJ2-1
CASSQDPGGVYNEQFF
TGTGCCAGCAGCCAAGACCCAGGCGGGGTTTACAATGAGCAGTTCTTC
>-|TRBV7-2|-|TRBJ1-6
CASSLGWGGSSYNSPLHF
TGTGCCAGCAGCTTAGGATGGGGAGGTAGCTCCTATAATTCACCCCTCCACTTT
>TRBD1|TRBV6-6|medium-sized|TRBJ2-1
CAGGQVLYEQFF
TGTGCCGGAGGACAGGTACTTTACGAGCAGTTCTTC
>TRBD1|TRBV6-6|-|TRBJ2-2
CASRGQGFGELFF
TGTGCCAGCAGGGGACAGGGTTTCGGGGAGCTGTTTTTT
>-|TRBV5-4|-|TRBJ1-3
CASSLAQAGSGNTIYF
TGTGCCAGCAGCTTGGCCCAGGCAGGCTCTGGAAACACCATATATTTT
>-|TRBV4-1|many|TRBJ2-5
CASSQVGTWETQYF
TGCGCCAGCAGCCAAGTGGGGACTTGGGAGACCCAGTACTTC
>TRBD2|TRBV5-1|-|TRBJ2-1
CASSLGTSGGSDEQFF
TGCGCCAGCAGCTTGGGGACTAGCGGGGGGTCGGATGAGCAGTTCTTC
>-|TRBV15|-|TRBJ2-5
CASTQGWFETQYF
TGTGCCAGTACACAGGGTTGGTTCGAGACCCAGTACTTC
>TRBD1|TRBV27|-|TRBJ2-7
CASSKGQGSPYEQYF
TGTGCCAGCAGCAAGGGACAGGGTTCCCCCTACGAGCAGTACTTC
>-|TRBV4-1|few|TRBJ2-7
CASSQGGSLYEQYF
TGCGCCAGCAGCCAAGGCGGGTCGCTCTACGAGCAGTACTTC
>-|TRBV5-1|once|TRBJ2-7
CASSNNAYEQYF
TGCGCCAGCAGCAATAATGCCTACGAGCAGTACTTC
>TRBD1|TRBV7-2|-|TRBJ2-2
CASSIRQGVLAGELFF
TGTGCCAGCAGCATAAGACAGGGGGTATTGGCCGGGGAGCTGTTTTTT
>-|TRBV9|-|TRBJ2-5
CASSARPQSGTQYF
TGTGCCAGCAGCGCGCGCCCACAGAGTGGGACCCAGTACTTC
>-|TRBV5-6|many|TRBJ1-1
CASSPYRTRATEAFF
TGTGCCAGCAGCCCCTATCGAACGAGGGCCACTGAAGCTTTCTTT
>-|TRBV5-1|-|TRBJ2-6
CASSNGAGANVLTF
TGCGCCAGCAGCAACGGGGCTGGGGCCAACGTCCTGACTTTC
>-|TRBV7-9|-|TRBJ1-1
CASSLAGGGEAFF
TGTGCCAGCAGCTTAGCAGGGGGGGGTGAAGCTTTCTTT
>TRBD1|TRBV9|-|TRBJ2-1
CASRGTGNNEQFF
TGTGCCAGCAGAGGGACAGGGAACAATGAGCAGTTCTTC
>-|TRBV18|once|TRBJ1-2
CASSPVNQEEYGYTF
TGTGCCAGCTCACCAGTCAACCAGGAAGAGTATGGCTACACCTTC
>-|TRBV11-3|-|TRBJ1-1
CASSPFAGVTEAFF
TGTGCCAGCAGCCCCTTCGCAGGGGTCACTGAAGCTTTCTTT
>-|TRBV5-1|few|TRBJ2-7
CASSAGLVYEQYF
TGCGCCAGCAGCGCGGGACTCGTCTACGAGCAGTACTTC
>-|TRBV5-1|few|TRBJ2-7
CASSLEAAYEQYF
TGCGCCAGCAGCTTGGAGGCGGCCTACGAGCAGTACTTC
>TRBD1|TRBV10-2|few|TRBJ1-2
CAISEGQDGYTF
TGTGCCATCAGTGAAGGACAGGATGGCTACACCTTC
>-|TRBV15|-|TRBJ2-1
CATSRDEAIPNEQFF
TGTGCCACCAGCAGAGATGAGGCTATTCCCAATGAGCAGTTCTTC
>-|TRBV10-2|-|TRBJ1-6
CASSEPGRGSYNSPLHF
TGCGCCAGCAGTGAGCCGGGGAGGGGCTCCTATAATTCACCCCTCCACTTT
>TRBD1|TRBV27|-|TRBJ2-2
CASSPGDRYTGELFF
TGTGCCAGCAGTCCAGGGGACAGATACACCGGGGAGCTGTTTTTT
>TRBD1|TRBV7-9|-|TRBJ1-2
CASSPIPGQGAPDYGYTF
TGTGCCAGCAGCCCCATCCCGGGACAGGGGGCGCCGGACTATGGCTACACCTTC
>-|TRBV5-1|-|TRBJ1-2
CASRKGDIDGYTF
TGCGCCAGCAGGAAGGGGGACATCGATGGCTACACCTTC
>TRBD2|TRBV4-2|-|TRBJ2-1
CASSQDPTGGGSEQFF
TGTGCCAGCAGCCAAGACCCAACGGGGGGGGGTTCTGAGCAGTTCTTC
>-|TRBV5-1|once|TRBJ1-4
CASSQISGGSYEKLFF
TGCGCCAGCAGCCAGATTTCAGGAGGCAGTTATGAAAAACTGTTTTTT
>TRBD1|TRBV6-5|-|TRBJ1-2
CASSYGTGAYGYTF
TGTGCCAGCAGTTACGGGACAGGGGCCTATGGCTACACCTTC
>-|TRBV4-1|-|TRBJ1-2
CASSPSRGLGGYTF
TGCGCCAGCAGCCCGAGCAGGGGCCTTGGGGGCTACACCTTC
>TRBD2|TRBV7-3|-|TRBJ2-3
CASSPTPAGPTDTQYF
TGTGCCAGCAGCCCTACCCCAGCGGGACCCACAGATACGCAGTATTTT
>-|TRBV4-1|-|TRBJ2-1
CASSHGGVGQFF
TGCGCCAGCAGCCATGGCGGGGTGGGGCAGTTCTTC
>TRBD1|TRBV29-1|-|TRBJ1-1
CSVDRTGSTEAFF
TGCAGCGTTGATCGGACAGGGAGCACTGAAGCTTTCTTT
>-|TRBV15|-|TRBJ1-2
CATSRGRGSTYGYTF
TGTGCCACCAGTCGGGGCAGGGGCAGCACCTATGGCTACACCTTC
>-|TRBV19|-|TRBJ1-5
CASSISQGNQPQHF
TGTGCCAGTAGTATAAGTCAGGGCAATCAGCCCCAGCATTTT
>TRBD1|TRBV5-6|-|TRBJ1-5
CASSLGDRVGQPQHF
TGTGCCAGCAGCCTTGGGGACAGGGTAGGTCAGCCCCAGCATTTT
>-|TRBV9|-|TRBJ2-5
CASSPRVIQETQYF
TGTGCCAGCAGCCCCAGGGTAATACAAGAGACCCAGTACTTC
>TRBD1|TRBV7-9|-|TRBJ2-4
CASSRGQGNIQYF
TGTGCCAGCAGCCGCGGACAGGGCAACATTCAGTACTTC
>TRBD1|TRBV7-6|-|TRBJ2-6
CASSSQTGQGTSGANVLTF
TGTGCCAGCAGCTCCCAGACCGGACAGGGAACCTCTGGGGCCAACGTCCTGACTTTC
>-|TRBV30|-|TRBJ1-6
CAGAQGRNSPLHF
TGTGCCGGGGCCCAGGGAAGAAATTCACCCCTCCACTTT
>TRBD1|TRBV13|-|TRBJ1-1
CASSLNQDRALANTEAFF
TGTGCCAGCAGCTTAAACCAAGACAGGGCCCTGGCGAACACTGAAGCTTTCTTT
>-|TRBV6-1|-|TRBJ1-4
CASSQQGLGEKLFF
TGTGCCAGCAGCCAACAGGGTTTAGGTGAAAAACTGTTTTTT
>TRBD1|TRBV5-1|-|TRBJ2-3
CASSLGQGAQDTQYF
TGCGCCAGCAGCTTGGGACAGGGGGCCCAAGATACGCAGTATTTT
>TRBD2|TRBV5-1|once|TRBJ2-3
CASSFDSGGYTDTQYF
TGCGCCAGCAGCTTCGATAGCGGGGGGTACACAGATACGCAGTATTTT
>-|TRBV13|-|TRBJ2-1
CASSPYDEQFF
TGTGCCAGCAGCCCCTACGATGAGCAGTTCTTC
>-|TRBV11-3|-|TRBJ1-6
CASSSLGGNSPLHF
TGTGCCAGCAGCTCCCTGGGGGGAAACTCACCCCTCCACTTT
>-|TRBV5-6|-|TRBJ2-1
CASSLQLYNEQFF
TGTGCCAGCAGCCTGCAACTTTACAATGAGCAGTTCTTC
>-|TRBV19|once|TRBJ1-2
CASSLDSLSGYGYTF
TGTGCCAGTAGTTTAGACTCCTTGTCGGGCTATGGCTACACCTTC
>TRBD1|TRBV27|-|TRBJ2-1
CASSPRDRAVHEQFF
TGTGCCAGCAGTCCTCGGGACAGGGCGGTTCATGAGCAGTTCTTC
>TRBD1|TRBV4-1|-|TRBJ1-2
CASSRSGQGGGYTF
TGCGCCAGCAGCCGATCAGGACAGGGCGGTGGCTACACCTTC
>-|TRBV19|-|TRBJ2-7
CASSLTGTYEQYF
TGTGCCAGTAGCCTGACAGGCACCTACGAGCAGTACTTC
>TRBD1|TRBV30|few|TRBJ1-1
CAWSLRTGSNTEAFF
TGTGCCTGGAGCCTCCGGACAGGATCGAACACTGAAGCTTTCTTT
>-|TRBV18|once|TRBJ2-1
CASSPRLGINNEQFF
TGTGCCAGCTCCCCCCGGCTGGGCATTAACAATGAGCAGTTCTTC
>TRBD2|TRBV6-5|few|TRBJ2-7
CASERGELYEQYF
TGTGCCAGTGAGCGGGGGGAACTCTACGAGCAGTACTTC